Listed below are T cell receptor beta chains from one sample, sequenced in a study of T cells after somatic rescue of genetic block. Sequencing used immunoSEQ multiplex PCR; TCRdb keeps in-frame clones, though not all of them. Among 80,000 to 90,000 clones listed, more than 80% were seen once. The specimen sequenced was peripheral blood mononuclear cells (PBMCs). Source of these receptors: a young woman. Both conserved end residues are trimmed from each CDR3.

v_call	j_call	cdr3_length	cdr3_aa
TRBV5-1	TRBJ1-2	15	ASSLNRQGRNLYGYT
TRBV14	TRBJ2-1	13	ASSQSSLAGAEQF
TRBV5-6	TRBJ2-3	13	ASSLGRTTTDTQY
TRBV9	TRBJ2-1	15	ASSSGTSGSGYNEQF
TRBV5-1	TRBJ2-7	12	ASSLGTHSYEQY
TRBV28	TRBJ1-1	13	ASSPPGSMNTEAF
TRBV5-1	TRBJ1-4	13	ASSLRTGANEKLF
TRBV11-3	TRBJ2-7	17	ASTLLTGTSGSRPYEQY
TRBV4-1	TRBJ2-7	12	ASSPGLAGGEQY
TRBV19	TRBJ2-5	13	ASSIALAGVETQY
TRBV27	TRBJ1-5	15	ASSPRSSGTSDQPQH
TRBV18	TRBJ2-1	12	ASSPPGGGDEQF
TRBV9	TRBJ2-1	18	ASSVRGAALVGGVNNEQF
TRBV30	TRBJ2-1	9	AWGKNNEQF
TRBV20-1	TRBJ1-1	9	SARGNTEAF
TRBV5-1	TRBJ1-1	12	ASSFSSGGTEAF
TRBV20-1	TRBJ1-2	8	SARDYGYT
TRBV18	TRBJ1-3	14	ASPPSQGGPGNTIY
TRBV7-7	TRBJ2-3	13	ASSFRPGPADTQY
TRBV28	TRBJ1-2	9	ASRRGYGYT
TRBV7-2	TRBJ1-2	10	ASSLGQGDET
TRBV2	TRBJ2-3	11	ASRDSLGDTQY
TRBV27	TRBJ2-3	14	ASSHSAGVNTDTQY
TRBV28	TRBJ1-1	13	ATLLWPVGDTEAF
TRBV27	TRBJ2-2	12	ASSWVGGTGELF
TRBV28	TRBJ2-7	14	ASSYPRKGPSYEQY
TRBV28	TRBJ2-3	12	ASSPRDRPDTQY
TRBV9	TRBJ2-1	14	ASSRTSGGTYNEQF
TRBV19	TRBJ2-5	10	ASSQGSGTQY
TRBV5-5	TRBJ1-1	12	ASSSIQVRGEAF
TRBV5-1	TRBJ2-7	9	ASRGEYEQY
TRBV6-6	TRBJ2-3	14	ASSFPQGSGADTQY
TRBV21-1	TRBJ2-1	9	ASGNPNEQF
TRBV5-8	TRBJ1-1	13	ASSLEGAPNTEAF
TRBV7-8	TRBJ2-7	9	ASSEKQSQY
TRBV11-2	TRBJ1-3	13	ASSLAGFSGNTIY
TRBV28	TRBJ1-5	13	ASTQARGSNQPQH
TRBV27	TRBJ1-4	9	ASSDNEKLF
TRBV6-5	TRBJ2-1	13	ASTQLAGGYNEQF
TRBV19	TRBJ1-5	16	ASRIGPGAQYSNQPQH
TRBV18	TRBJ2-1	13	ASSPTGSSYNEQF
TRBV28	-	13	ASSPLSGASYEQY
TRBV5-6	TRBJ2-1	15	ASSPGTSVLSYNEQF
TRBV6-6	TRBJ1-5	12	ASSYRDSNQPQH
TRBV23-1	TRBJ2-7	13	ASSRPASGRGEQY
TRBV6-5	TRBJ2-7	11	ASRLDGTYEQY
TRBV4-3	TRBJ2-1	17	QQQRGRLAGGQTRNEQF
TRBV12-2	TRBJ2-7	14	ASRLVRQHKDYEQY
TRBV7-9	TRBJ2-1	17	ASSLIAGRGLITYNEQF
TRBV6-1	TRBJ2-4	13	ASSEANREANIQY
TRBV7-9	TRBJ1-5	11	ASSSGPYQPQH
TRBV5-1	TRBJ2-3	13	ASSLVAGATDTQY